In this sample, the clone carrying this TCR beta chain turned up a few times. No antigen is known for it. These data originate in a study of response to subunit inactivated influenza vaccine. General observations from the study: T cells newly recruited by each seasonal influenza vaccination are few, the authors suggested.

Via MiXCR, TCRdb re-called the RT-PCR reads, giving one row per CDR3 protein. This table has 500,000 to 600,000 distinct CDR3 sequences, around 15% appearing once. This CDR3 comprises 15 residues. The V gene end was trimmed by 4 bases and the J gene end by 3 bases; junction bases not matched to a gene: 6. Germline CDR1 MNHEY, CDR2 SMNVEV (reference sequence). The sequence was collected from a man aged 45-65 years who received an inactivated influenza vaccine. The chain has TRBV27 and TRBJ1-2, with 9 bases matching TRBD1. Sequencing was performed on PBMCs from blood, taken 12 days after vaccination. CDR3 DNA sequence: TGTGCCAGCAGTTCCGGGACAGGGTCTGACTATGGCTACACCTTC. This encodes CASSSGTGSDYGYTF.